The T cell receptor beta chain under discussion was sequenced for a study of beta chain features in type 1 diabetes (dated by TCRdb to between 2017 and 2018). Describing the broader study: Mean age, gender distribution, total cell number and subset yield did not differ between patients and healthy donors. Across all samples, roughly 110,000,000 sorted cells were examined, and cell number per subset correlated strongly with RNA yield. In the study, recently diagnosed type 1 diabetes patients and matched healthy donors were compared on the TCRB repertoires of their sorted circulating CD4+ T cell subsets. Whereas all 30 or so donors provided naive and central memory subsets, regulatory and stem cell-like memory subsets were isolated from just 8 patients and roughly eight healthy donors. The paper's findings and limits, for the study overall: A moderate but significant shortening of TCRB CDR3 length was observed in type 1 diabetes patients in all four CD4+ subsets. Shorter templates might be favored by PCR, yet because patient and control samples were amplified and corrected together, any such skew would affect both groups equally. Patients with type 1 diabetes made fewer insertions and deleted more nucleotides at VDJ recombination sites, implying thymic rearrangement abnormalities. Because cDNA was sequenced instead of genomic DNA, activated cells with high expression could be over-represented, although the groups did not differ in activation or CD3 levels. Naive, central memory and regulatory TCRB repertoires appeared more similar among patients than among healthy donors. Because small numbers of individuals were included in the HLA sub-analyses, any influence of HLA type on TCRB rearrangement was left unresolved.

Each donor gave one peripheral blood draw, about 110 mL on average, collected into heparinised tubes. A BD FACSAria II was used to sort naive, central memory, regulatory and stem cell-like memory CD4+ T cells with a panel that included CD45RO, CCR7, CD25, CD127, CD95 and CD27. A purity above 95% was achieved for all sorted populations. Right away, PBMCs were isolated by Lymphoprep density gradient centrifugation and were stained directly, with no culture step. Samples were stained and sorted in pairs, with one healthy donor and one patient per experiment, so that batch effects were minimized. This clone was recorded a few times. Its antigen is still unknown. Per-base qualities were not stored, and no clone one base away is much larger. For CDR1 and CDR2, the germline V gene (reference sequence) lists MNHNY and SVGAGI. The CDR3 holds 15 amino acids from the cysteine to the phenylalanine. The entry retains the CDR3 DNA only, 45 bases that are in frame from base 1. V sheds 6 bases and J sheds 0 bases, leaving 12 bases between their ends.

The entire amount of isolated RNA was reverse transcribed using the High Capacity cDNA Reverse Transcription Kit, so the sequenced TCRB transcripts were expressed ones. Naive, central memory and regulatory T cell samples underwent deep immunoSEQ sequencing, averaging about 3.3 million total reads per sample. Sorted cells were lysed in RLT buffer, and RNA was extracted using DNase-treated RNeasy Micro or Mini kits according to cell number. Each cell subset was processed on its own to prevent cross-contamination, while patient and healthy donor samples were processed together. The immunoSEQ multiplex PCR was used to amplify TCRB sequences from cDNA, yielding 87-bp fragments that span the CDR3 region. Sequencing of the amplicons was performed on the Illumina HiSeq platform. In the source study's methods: PCR bias was computationally corrected using synthetic template baselines, reads within Hamming distance 2 were collapsed, and singletons that could not be merged were discarded. By aligning reads against IMGT, V, D and J genes, CDR3 length, and insertions or deletions at six rearrangement sites were assigned. Within each subset, clonotype counts were normalized to the number of sorted cells before true diversity and Gini coefficients were calculated with the tcR R package. The overlap coefficient, calculated on TCRB nucleotide sequences, was used to measure repertoire sharing. As a proxy for the pre-selection repertoire, out-of-frame TCRB sequences from naive cells were analyzed. TCRdb limited this immuneACCESS table to in-frame rearrangements with V and J called. A share of clones is missing; checked studies link under half to unresolved V genes, and the rest is unexplained. Clone size and V and J calls were adopted from that table, with D and trimming inferred from the DNA. This sample is represented by 850,000 to 900,000 clones; 15% to 20% of them were singletons. The leading ten clones occupy 0.02% to 0.03% of the sample.

Sequenced input: naive CD4+ T cells from blood. What this sample's cell subset or site label stands for: true naive CD4+ T cells. The clonotype was recovered from a woman between 18 and 29 years old in good health. The sequence joins TRBV6-6 to TRBJ1-5, and TRBD1 may be the D gene, going by 5 matching bases. CDR3 reads: CASRSGHYSNQPQHF. The DNA is as follows: TGTGCCAGCAGGTCCGGACATTATAGCAATCAGCCCCAGCATTTT.